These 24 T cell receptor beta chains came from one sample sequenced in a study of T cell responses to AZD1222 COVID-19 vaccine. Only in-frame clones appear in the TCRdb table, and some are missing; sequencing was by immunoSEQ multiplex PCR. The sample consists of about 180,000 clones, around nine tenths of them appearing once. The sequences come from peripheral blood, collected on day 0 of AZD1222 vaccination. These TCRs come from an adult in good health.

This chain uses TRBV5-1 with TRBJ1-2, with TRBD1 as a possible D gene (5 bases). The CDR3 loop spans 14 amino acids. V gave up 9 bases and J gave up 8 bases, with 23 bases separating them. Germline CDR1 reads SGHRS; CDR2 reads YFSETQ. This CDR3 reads CATAVSGVLGGYTF. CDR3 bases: TGCGCCACCGCGGTGTCGGGGGTATTAGGGGGCTACACCTTC.

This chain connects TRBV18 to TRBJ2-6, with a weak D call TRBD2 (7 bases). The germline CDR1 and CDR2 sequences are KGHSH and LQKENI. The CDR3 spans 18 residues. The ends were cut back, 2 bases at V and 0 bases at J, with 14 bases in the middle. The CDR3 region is CASSPNWAGASGANVLTF. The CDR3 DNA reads TGTGCCAGCTCACCAAACTGGGCGGGGGCCTCTGGGGCCAACGTCCTGACTTTC.

CDR3 DNA: TGTGCCAGCAGCCAGGACAGGACTAATGAAAAACTGTTTTTT. Its protein is CASSQDRTNEKLFF. The gene calls are TRBV7-9 and TRBJ1-4; 7 nucleotides align to TRBD1. The CDR3 consists of 14 residues. Germline V CDR1 and CDR2: SEHNR, FQNEAQ (reference sequence). Trimming at V came to 5 bases and at J to 2 bases, leaving 2 bases not matched to a gene.

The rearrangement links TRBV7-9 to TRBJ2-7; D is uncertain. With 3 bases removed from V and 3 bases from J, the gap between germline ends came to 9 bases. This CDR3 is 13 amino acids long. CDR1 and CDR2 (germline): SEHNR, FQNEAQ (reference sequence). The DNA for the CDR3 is TGTGCCAGCAGCTTCGGCAGCAACTACGAGCAGTACTTC. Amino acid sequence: CASSFGSNYEQYF.

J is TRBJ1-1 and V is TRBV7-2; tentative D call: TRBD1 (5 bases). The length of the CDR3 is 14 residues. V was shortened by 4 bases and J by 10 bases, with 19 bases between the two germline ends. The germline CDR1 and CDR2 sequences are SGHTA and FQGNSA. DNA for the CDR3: TGTGCCAGCAGCTCTCAGGGTCACCCCATTGGAGCTTTCTTT. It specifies CASSSQGHPIGAFF.

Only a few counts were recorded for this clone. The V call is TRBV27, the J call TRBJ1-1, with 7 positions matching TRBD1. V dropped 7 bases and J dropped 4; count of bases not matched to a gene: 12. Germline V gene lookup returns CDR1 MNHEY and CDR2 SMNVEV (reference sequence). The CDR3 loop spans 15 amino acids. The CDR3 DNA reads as TGTGCCAGCAAAGAGGGGGCCTGGCGGGCCACTGAAGCTTTCTTT. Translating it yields CASKEGAWRATEAFF.

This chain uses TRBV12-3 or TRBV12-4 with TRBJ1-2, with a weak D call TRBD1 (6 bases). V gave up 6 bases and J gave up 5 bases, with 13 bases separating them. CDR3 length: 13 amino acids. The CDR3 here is CASSTGTPYGYTF. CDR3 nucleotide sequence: TGTGCCAGCAGCACCGGGACACCTTATGGCTACACCTTC.

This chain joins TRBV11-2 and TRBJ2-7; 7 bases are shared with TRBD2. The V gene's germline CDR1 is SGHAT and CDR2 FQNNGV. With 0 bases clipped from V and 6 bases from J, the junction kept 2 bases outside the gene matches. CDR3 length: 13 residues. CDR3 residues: CASSLEVAGEQYF. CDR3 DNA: TGTGCCAGCAGCTTAGAGGTAGCGGGCGAGCAGTACTTC.

CDR3 DNA: TGTGCCAGCAGTCCAGGGGGTAAGACTGAAGCTTTCTTT. Translation gives CASSPGGKTEAFF. V usage is TRBV16 and J usage is TRBJ1-1, with 7 bases fitting TRBD1. The germline gives CDR1 KGHSY, CDR2 FQNENV. The CDR3 spans 13 residues. Losses at the gene ends were 6 bases for V and 5 bases for J; bases not matched to a gene: 6.

The DNA of the CDR3 is TGTGCCAGTAGTATCGGTGGACGTGGAAACACCATATATTTT. This translates into CASSIGGRGNTIYF. The chain couples TRBV19 to TRBJ1-3; D remains unclear. The CDR3 covers 14 residues. Trimming cost V 3 bases and J 3 bases, with 9 bases left between them. CDR1 is LNHDA and CDR2 is SQIVND in the germline V gene (reference sequence).

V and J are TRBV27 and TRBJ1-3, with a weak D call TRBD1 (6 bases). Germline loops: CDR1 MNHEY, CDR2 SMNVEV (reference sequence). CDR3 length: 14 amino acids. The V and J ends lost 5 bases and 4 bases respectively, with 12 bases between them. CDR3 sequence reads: CASSRKGEGNTIYF. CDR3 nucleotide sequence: TGTGCCAGCAGTCGTAAGGGGGAGGGAAACACCATATATTTT.

The CDR3 bases are TGCGCCAGCAGTGAGAGGCCAGGGGGCAAGGAGACCCAGTACTTC. Residues: CASSERPGGKETQYF. V and J are TRBV10-1 and TRBJ2-5, with 8 bases fitting TRBD1. This CDR3 has 15 amino acids. The V gene end was trimmed by 2 bases and the J gene end by 5 bases; junction bases not matched to a gene: 7. In germline, CDR1 is WNHNN, CDR2 SYGVQD (reference sequence).

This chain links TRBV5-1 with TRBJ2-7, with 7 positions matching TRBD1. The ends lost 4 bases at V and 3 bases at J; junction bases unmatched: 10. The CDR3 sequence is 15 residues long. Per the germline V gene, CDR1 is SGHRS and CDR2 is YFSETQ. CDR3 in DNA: TGCGCCAGCAGCCAAACAGGGGAAGGCGGCTACGAGCAGTACTTC. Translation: CASSQTGEGGYEQYF.

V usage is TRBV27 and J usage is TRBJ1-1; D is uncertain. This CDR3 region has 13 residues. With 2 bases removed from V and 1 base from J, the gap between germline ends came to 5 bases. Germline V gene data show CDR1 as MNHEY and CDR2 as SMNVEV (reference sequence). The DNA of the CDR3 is TGTGCCAGCAGTTTAGGGCGGAACACTGAAGCTTTCTTT. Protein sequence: CASSLGRNTEAFF.

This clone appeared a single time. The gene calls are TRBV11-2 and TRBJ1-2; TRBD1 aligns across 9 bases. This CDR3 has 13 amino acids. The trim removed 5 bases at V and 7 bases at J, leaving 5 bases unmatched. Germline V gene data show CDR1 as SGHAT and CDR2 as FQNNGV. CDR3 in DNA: TGTGCCAGCAGCCGGGACAGGGACGGTGGCTACACCTTC. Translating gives CASSRDRDGGYTF.

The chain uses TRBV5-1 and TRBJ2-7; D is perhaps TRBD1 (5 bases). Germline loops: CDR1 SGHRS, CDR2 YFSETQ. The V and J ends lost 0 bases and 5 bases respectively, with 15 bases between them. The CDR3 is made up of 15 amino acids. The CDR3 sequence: CASSLEQHRLHEQYF. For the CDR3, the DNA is TGCGCCAGCAGCTTGGAACAGCACAGGCTCCACGAGCAGTACTTC.

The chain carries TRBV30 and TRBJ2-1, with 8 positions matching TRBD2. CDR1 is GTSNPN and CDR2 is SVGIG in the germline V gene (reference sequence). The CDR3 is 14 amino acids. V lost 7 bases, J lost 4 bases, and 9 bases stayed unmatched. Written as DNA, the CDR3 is TGTGCCTCGGAGGCCCTAGCGGGTTACAATGAGCAGTTCTTC. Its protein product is CASEALAGYNEQFF.

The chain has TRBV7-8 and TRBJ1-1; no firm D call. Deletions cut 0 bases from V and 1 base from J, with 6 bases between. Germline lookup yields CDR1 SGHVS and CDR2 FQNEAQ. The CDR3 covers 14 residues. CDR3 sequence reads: CASSLAQPNTEAFF. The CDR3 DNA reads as TGTGCCAGCAGCTTAGCCCAACCGAACACTGAAGCTTTCTTT.

The CDR3 loop reads CASSLLRSGGRDEQYF. The CDR3 nucleotides read TGTGCCAGCAGTCTCCTCCGTTCAGGGGGCAGAGACGAGCAGTACTTC. This sequence joins TRBV7-9 and TRBJ2-7; 8 bases are shared with TRBD1. Looked up from germline, CDR1 is SEHNR and CDR2 is FQNEAQ (reference sequence). Germline trimming cut 6 bases from V and 5 bases from J; bases unmatched to any gene: 15. The CDR3 is made up of 16 amino acids.

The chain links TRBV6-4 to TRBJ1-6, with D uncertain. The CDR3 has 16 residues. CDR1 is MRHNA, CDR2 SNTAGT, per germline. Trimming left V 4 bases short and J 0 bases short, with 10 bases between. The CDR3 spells CASSVTVGSYNSPLHF. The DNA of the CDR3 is TGTGCCAGCAGTGTAACAGTAGGCTCCTATAATTCACCCCTCCACTTT.

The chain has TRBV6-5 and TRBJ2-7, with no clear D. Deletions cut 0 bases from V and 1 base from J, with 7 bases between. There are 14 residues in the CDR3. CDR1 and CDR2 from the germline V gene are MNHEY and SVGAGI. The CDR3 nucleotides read TGTGCCAGCAGTTACTCGGTAGCTTCCTACGAGCAGTACTTC. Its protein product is CASSYSVASYEQYF.

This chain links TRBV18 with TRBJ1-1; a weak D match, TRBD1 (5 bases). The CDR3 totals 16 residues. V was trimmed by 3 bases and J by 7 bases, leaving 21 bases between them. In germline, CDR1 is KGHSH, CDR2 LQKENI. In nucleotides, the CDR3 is TGTGCCAGCTCACCCCGGGTCCCCGGTGATGGGGGTGAAGCTTTCTTT. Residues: CASSPRVPGDGGEAFF.

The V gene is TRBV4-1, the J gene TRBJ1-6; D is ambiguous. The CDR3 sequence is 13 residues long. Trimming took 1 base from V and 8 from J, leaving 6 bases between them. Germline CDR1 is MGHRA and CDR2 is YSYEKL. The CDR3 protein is CASSQVEDSPLHF. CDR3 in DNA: TGCGCCAGCAGCCAAGTCGAGGATTCACCCCTCCACTTT.

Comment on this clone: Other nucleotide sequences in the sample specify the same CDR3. CDR3 nucleotides: TGTGCCTGGAGTCCGGTCGGGAACACTGAAGCTTTCTTT. Translation: CAWSPVGNTEAFF. The chain recombines TRBV30 with TRBJ1-1; no reliable D call. The V gene lost 2 bases and the J gene lost 1 base, with 8 bases spanning the gap. From germline, CDR1 is GTSNPN and CDR2 SVGIG (reference sequence). The CDR3 is 13 amino acids.